The source of this T cell receptor (beta chain) is a study of patients and donors after allogeneic stem cell transplantation. The trim removed 5 bases at V and 7 bases at J, leaving 6 bases unmatched. The germline CDR1 and CDR2 sequences are MNHNS and SASEGT. This CDR3 spans 15 amino acids. MiXCR was run by TCRdb on the RT-PCR reads, yielding one entry per CDR3 protein. The sample lists some 880,000 distinct CDR3 sequences; about a sixth were seen once. This clonotype has just a few counts. The sequence was collected from a human donor who was either an allogeneic HSCT recipient or a stem cell or donor lymphocyte infusion donor (not recorded which). It is not recorded whose cells these are; they may come from a transplant donor. Sample: blood, either unsorted or a sorted T cell fraction (not recorded which). V usage is TRBV6-1 and J usage is TRBJ2-2, with 11 nucleotides matching TRBD2. DNA of the CDR3: TGTGCCAGCAGTCCCGGGACTAGCGGTGGCGGGGAGCTGTTTTTT. As protein: CASSPGTSGGGELFF.